This TCR beta chain was recorded in a study of tumor and adjacent non-tumor tissue in lung cancer. Study at large: On average, productive TCRbeta reads reached roughly 4 million per sample.

A modified ARM-PCR protocol with three rounds of nested PCR amplified TCRbeta. TCRdb re-analysed the multiplex PCR reads in MiXCR, keeping a single row per CDR3 protein. This sample has tens of thousands of distinct CDR3 sequences, with over 55% found just once. The germline V and J ends were trimmed by 6 bases and 6 bases, with 14 bases remaining between them. Germline V gene lookup returns CDR1 SGHAT and CDR2 FQNNGV. CDR3 size: 13 residues. This sample's RNA came from whole unsorted tissue. This TCR derives from a woman in her 40s with non-small cell lung cancer. Sequenced input: lung tumor tissue. V is TRBV11-2 and J is TRBJ1-2; D may be TRBD1 (6 bases). CDR3: CASSQTGFNGYTF. The CDR3 coding sequence is TGTGCCAGCAGTCAAACAGGGTTTAATGGCTACACCTTC.